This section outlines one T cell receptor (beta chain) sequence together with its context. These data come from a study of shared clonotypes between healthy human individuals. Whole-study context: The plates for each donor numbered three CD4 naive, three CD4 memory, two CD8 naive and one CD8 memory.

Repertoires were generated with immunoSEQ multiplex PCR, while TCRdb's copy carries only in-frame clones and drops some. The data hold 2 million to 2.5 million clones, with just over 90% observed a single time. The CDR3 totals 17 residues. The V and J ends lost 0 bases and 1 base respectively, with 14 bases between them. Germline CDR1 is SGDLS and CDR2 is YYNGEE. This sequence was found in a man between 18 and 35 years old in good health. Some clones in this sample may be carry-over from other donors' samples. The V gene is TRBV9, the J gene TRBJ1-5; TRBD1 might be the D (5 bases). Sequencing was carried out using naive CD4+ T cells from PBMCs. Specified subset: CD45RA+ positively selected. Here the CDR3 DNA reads TGTGCCAGCAGCGTAGGGGCCGGGACGGCGAGCAATCAGCCCCAGCATTTT. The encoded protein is CASSVGAGTASNQPQHF.